The 10 T cell receptor beta chains given below trace back to one sample, sequenced in a study of PD-1 blockade in classical Hodgkin lymphoma (dated by TCRdb to about 2020). Per the publication, the time point label means: newly diagnosed, previously untreated cHL patient sample. Using a Miltenyi CD4+ T cell isolation kit, CD4+ T cells were purified from thawed PBMCs through magnetic negative selection. The library came from the immunoSEQ multiplex PCR assay. The table comes from immuneACCESS by way of TCRdb, which keeps in-frame sequences with V and J called. Part of the clones is missing from these tables; in studies checked, under half for an unresolved V gene and the rest for unknown reasons. In all, the sample holds approximately 20,000 clones, and approximately 82% of those were seen once. The ten most abundant clones make up roughly 1.3% of the sample. The sample taken for sequencing was CD4+ T cells from blood. These receptors came from a human donor with classical Hodgkin lymphoma.

The chain joins TRBV7-2 to TRBJ2-7, with a weak D call TRBD2 (6 bases). The CDR3 covers 16 residues. V lost 2 bases, J lost 4 bases, and 18 bases lay in between. CDR1 and CDR2 from the germline V gene are SGHTA and FQGNSA. The CDR3, as DNA: TGTGCCAGCAGCTTAAGTGCGGGATCCTCAGGTTACGAGCAGTACTTC. It translates to CASSLSAGSSGYEQYF.

V and J are TRBV5-6 and TRBJ2-2, with D tentatively TRBD1 (5 bases). Germline V gene lookup returns CDR1 SGHDT and CDR2 YYEEEE. Trimming removed 2 bases from V and 5 bases from J, with 16 bases in between. The CDR3 is made up of 16 amino acids. For the CDR3, the DNA is TGTGCCAGCAGCTTACAGGCAATCCTAACTACCGGGGAGCTGTTTTTT. It encodes CASSLQAILTTGELFF.

The gene calls are TRBV7-9 and TRBJ2-3; no definite D call. Germline V gene sequence: CDR1 SEHNR, CDR2 FQNEAQ (reference sequence). V lost 5 bases, J lost 2 bases, and 14 bases lay in between. The CDR3 is 15 residues long. The CDR3 DNA sequence: TGTGCCAGCAGCCCGGCGAGAGATTTCACAGATACGCAGTATTTT. This gives the protein CASSPARDFTDTQYF.

The rearrangement links TRBV27 to TRBJ2-1; 12 positions match TRBD2. Trimming took 6 bases from V and 5 from J; bases not matched to a gene: 11. Looked up from germline, CDR1 is MNHEY and CDR2 is SMNVEV (reference sequence). The CDR3 has 17 residues. The CDR3 region has the DNA TGTGCCAGCAGCCGCCCCGGGGCTAGCGGGAGGGACAATGAGCAGTTCTTC. Translation gives CASSRPGASGRDNEQFF.

This clone was counted only a few times. This sequence joins TRBV10-1 and TRBJ2-7; 8 positions match TRBD1. Germline V gene lookup returns CDR1 WNHNN and CDR2 SYGVQD (reference sequence). V dropped 8 bases and J dropped 5; count of bases not matched to a gene: 11. This CDR3 region has 14 residues. CDR3 in amino acids: CASPLGQGFHEQYF. CDR3 sequence (DNA): TGCGCCAGCCCCCTAGGACAGGGTTTCCACGAGCAGTACTTC.

Only a few counts were recorded for this clone. V is TRBV7-7 and J is TRBJ2-7; D not certain. V dropped 5 bases and J dropped 6 bases, with 5 bases sitting between them. Germline V gene sequence: CDR1 SSHAT, CDR2 FNYEAQ (reference sequence). The CDR3 loop spans 10 amino acids. The CDR3 DNA reads TGTGCCAGCAGCCGGGTCGAGCAGTACTTC. As protein: CASSRVEQYF.

This clone has a handful of counts. In the same sample, other DNA sequences code for this CDR3. The V and J genes are TRBV7-3 and TRBJ1-1, with 9 bases that match TRBD1. Per germline, CDR1 SGHTA and CDR2 FQGTGA. The CDR3 totals 14 residues. Trimming at V came to 3 bases and at J to 1 base, leaving 0 bases not matched to a gene. DNA of the CDR3: TGTGCCAGCAGCTTGGGACAGGGGAACACTGAAGCTTTCTTT. Translated, it gives CASSLGQGNTEAFF. Complete variable domain (other parts from reference TRBV7-3 and TRBJ1-1): GAGVSQTPSNKVTEKGKYVELRCDPISGHTALYWYRQSLGQGPEFLIYFQGTGAADDSGLPNDRFFAVRPEGSVSTLKIQRTERGDSAVYLCASSLGQGNTEAFFGQGTRLTVV.

V usage is TRBV27 and J usage is TRBJ1-2; D not certain. The CDR3 is made up of 13 amino acids. Germline-derived CDR1 and CDR2 are MNHEY and SMNVEV (reference sequence). With 3 bases removed from V and 8 bases from J, the gap between germline ends came to 13 bases. CDR3 sequence (DNA): TGTGCCAGCAGTTTGGAGGGCCTCGGGGGCTACACCTTC. This gives the protein CASSLEGLGGYTF.

The chain joins TRBV25-1 to TRBJ1-1; D call uncertain. Germline CDR1 is MGHDK and CDR2 is SYGVNS. Trimming pared 5 bases from V and 3 bases from J, leaving 13 bases between. The CDR3 contains 14 residues. In DNA form, the CDR3 reads TGTGCCAGCAGTTATATTGAAGCATACACTGAAGCTTTCTTT. This translates into CASSYIEAYTEAFF.

The chain carries TRBV5-1 and TRBJ1-4; D is uncertain. Germline lookup yields CDR1 SGHRS and CDR2 YFSETQ. The CDR3 spans 14 residues. Trimming took off 2 bases at V and 8 bases at J, with 13 bases between the two ends. The CDR3: CASSFGGVGEKLFF. CDR3 sequence (DNA): TGCGCCAGCAGCTTTGGTGGGGTCGGCGAAAAACTGTTTTTT.